This entry describes one T cell receptor beta chain. This sample stems from a study of control samples from healthy donors and cancer patients. Sequencing used immunoSEQ multiplex PCR; TCRdb keeps in-frame clones, though not all of them. Of approximately 97,000 clones in the sample, 70% to 90% were seen once. The CDR3 runs to 15 residues. CDR1 and CDR2 (germline): KGHDR, SFDVKD. V was shortened by 2 bases and J by 2 bases, with 6 bases between the two germline ends. The chain uses TRBV24-1 and TRBJ2-6; D is possibly TRBD1 (5 bases). Sequenced input: blood. This TCR came from a man between 25 and 39 years old in good health. CDR3 coding DNA: TGTGCCACCAGTGATTCAGGGCCTGGGGCCAACGTCCTGACTTTC. Protein: CATSDSGPGANVLTF.